The clone carrying this TCR beta chain turned up a few times. The antigen remains unidentified. V dropped 5 bases and J dropped 6; count of bases not matched to a gene: 8. CDR3 size: 16 residues. The germline gives CDR1 MDHEN, CDR2 SYDVKM. Using quantitative 5'-RACE with molecular barcodes, the authors made TCR beta libraries. Using its own MiXCR run on the 5' RACE reads, TCRdb lists one record per CDR3 protein. The profile shows some 130,000 distinct CDR3 sequences, roughly an eighth of them singletons. This entry is derived from a study of CD8 T cells in ankylosing spondylitis. Points from the study as a whole: About 8 highly homologous variants made up a TCR beta motif, and this motif appeared characteristic of ankylosing spondylitis blood. Enrichment of disease-linked clones was reportedly significant in matched ankylosing spondylitis synovial fluid. Some motif variants had been reported before (in reactive arthritis synovial fluid and blood).

The V gene is TRBV28, the J gene TRBJ2-1; 12 bases fit TRBD2. The source of this sequence is a female donor with ankylosing spondylitis or in good health (not recorded which). Sequenced material: blood, either unsorted or a sorted T cell fraction (not recorded which). The CDR3 bases are TGTGCCAGCAGTCTCTCTAGCGGGGGGGCCACCAATGAGCAGTTCTTC. It encodes CASSLSSGGATNEQFF.